These 32 T cell receptor beta chains were sequenced from one sample in a study of T-cell memory formation after mild COVID-19. Via MiXCR, TCRdb re-called the 5' RACE reads, giving one row per CDR3 protein. The sample shows fewer than 250,000 distinct CDR3 sequences, more than 9% of them seen only once. The sequenced sample was PBMCs or a T cell subset sorted from them (not recorded which). Every receptor here comes from a man between 18 and 35 years old who had mild COVID-19 (a few samples of this study predate the infection). Cell type and time point are not known.

This clonotype was observed a few times. The rearrangement uses TRBV6-5 and TRBJ1-2; no definite D call. CDR1 is MNHEY and CDR2 is SVGAGI in the germline V gene. V was shortened by 7 bases and J by 5 bases, with 17 bases between the two germline ends. The length of the CDR3 is 14 residues. CDR3 DNA sequence: TGTGCCAGCAACTCCCCGGGAGACGTATATGGCTACACCTTC. Its protein product is CASNSPGDVYGYTF.

DNA of the CDR3: TGCGCCAGCAGCCCCGGCACGACTAGCGGGGCTGCAGATACGCAGTATTTT. This sequence encodes CASSPGTTSGAADTQYF. The rearrangement joins TRBV4-3 to TRBJ2-3; TRBD2 matches 11 bases. The germline V gene has CDR1 LGHNA and CDR2 YSLEER. CDR3 length: 17 residues. With 4 bases clipped from V and 4 bases from J, the junction kept 10 bases outside the gene matches.

This clonotype has more than one count but fewer than ten. This chain connects TRBV4-1 to TRBJ2-1; D remains ambiguous. Looked up from germline, CDR1 is MGHRA and CDR2 is YSYEKL. Trimming cost V 0 bases and J 4 bases, with 10 bases left between them. CDR3 size: 15 residues. The CDR3 is CASSQEYTPYNEQFF. As DNA, the CDR3 is TGCGCCAGCAGCCAAGAATATACGCCTTACAATGAGCAGTTCTTC.

The chain is built from TRBV20-1 and TRBJ1-1, with D tentatively TRBD1 (5 bases). Germline lookup yields CDR1 DFQATT and CDR2 SNEGSKA (reference sequence). The germline V and J ends were trimmed by 3 bases and 4 bases, with 21 bases remaining between them. The CDR3 is 16 amino acids. CDR3 DNA sequence: TGCAGTGCTAGGACGACCGAGGGGAAACTAAGCACTGAAGCTTTCTTT. As protein: CSARTTEGKLSTEAFF.

The J gene is TRBJ1-5, the V gene TRBV20-1; possible D gene TRBD1, 5 bases. V shed 2 bases and J shed 0 bases, with 14 bases lying between them. The length of the CDR3 is 16 residues. Germline V gene data show CDR1 as DFQATT and CDR2 as SNEGSKA (reference sequence). The CDR3 sequence is CSARTRDGISNQPQHF. CDR3 DNA: TGCAGTGCTAGAACCCGGGACGGGATTAGCAATCAGCCCCAGCATTTT.

For this clonotype: One end of the junction fails to match germline, which may point to a read error. This rearrangement joins TRBV15 to TRBJ1-3; a possible D gene is TRBD1 (5 bases). This CDR3 comprises 13 residues. Per germline, CDR1 LNHNV and CDR2 YYDKDF (reference sequence). CDR3: CAATRGPGNTIYF. As DNA, the CDR3 is TGTGCCGCGACGAGGGGCCCGGGAAACACAATATATTTT. Full variable domain (remainder filled in from reference TRBV15 and TRBJ1-3): DAMVIQNPRYQVTQFGKPVTLSCSQTLNHNVMYWYQQKSSQAPKLLFHYYDKDFNNEADTPDNFQSRRPNTSFCFLDIRSPGLGDTAMYLCAATRGPGNTIYFGEGSWLTVV.

This clonotype was observed many times. The genes are TRBV5-1 and TRBJ2-7, with TRBD2 matching over 11 bases. Losses at the gene ends were 1 base for V and 2 bases for J; bases not matched to a gene: 5. The CDR3 consists of 16 residues. Germline V gives CDR1 SGHRS, CDR2 YFSETQ. This CDR3 reads CASSLSLAGGAYEQYF. The CDR3, as DNA: TGCGCCAGCAGCTTGAGTCTAGCGGGGGGAGCCTACGAGCAGTACTTC.

This chain links TRBV20-1 with TRBJ2-1; TRBD2 aligns across 15 bases. The ends lost 5 bases at V and 6 bases at J; junction bases unmatched: 5. The CDR3 runs to 15 residues. The germline V gene has CDR1 DFQATT and CDR2 SNEGSKA (reference sequence). This CDR3 is CSAGGLAGGSNEQFF. In nucleotides, the CDR3 is TGCAGTGCTGGCGGACTAGCGGGGGGGAGCAATGAGCAGTTCTTC.

The rearrangement uses TRBV6-6 and TRBJ1-2; D gene uncertain. The ends were cut back, 5 bases at V and 4 bases at J, with 17 bases in the middle. This CDR3 comprises 15 residues. Per germline, CDR1 MNHNY and CDR2 SVGAGI (reference sequence). CDR3 sequence: CASSPPAGEGYGYTF. The CDR3 coding sequence is TGTGCCAGCAGTCCGCCAGCCGGAGAAGGCTATGGCTACACCTTC.

In this sample, this clonotype turned up a few times. V gene TRBV6-9 combines with J gene TRBJ2-2, with 7 positions matching TRBD1. With 2 bases clipped from V and 6 bases from J, the junction kept 15 bases outside the gene matches. This CDR3 spans 18 amino acids. Germline values: CDR1 MNHGY, CDR2 SVAAGI. The CDR3 loop reads CASSYEEQGLSHPGELFF. Written as DNA, the CDR3 is TGTGCCAGCAGTTATGAGGAACAGGGGTTGAGCCACCCCGGGGAGCTGTTTTTT.

This clonotype was found a few times. This chain uses TRBV16 with TRBJ1-5, with D uncertain. V shed 4 bases and J shed 7 bases, with 14 bases lying between them. Germline V gives CDR1 KGHSY, CDR2 FQNENV. CDR3 size: 14 residues. CDR3 sequence reads: CASSPVGMSQPQHF. The CDR3 nucleotides read TGTGCCAGCAGCCCGGTCGGTATGAGCCAGCCCCAGCATTTT.

The sample holds a few counts of this clonotype. This chain uses TRBV6-2 or TRBV6-3 with TRBJ2-5, with D perhaps TRBD2 (7 bases). The V and J ends lost 6 bases and 5 bases respectively, with 16 bases between them. Germline CDR1 MNHEY, CDR2 SVGEGT. There are 14 residues in the CDR3. CDR3 loop: CASRWRGGPETQYF. For the CDR3, the DNA is TGTGCCAGCAGGTGGAGGGGGGGTCCTGAGACCCAGTACTTC.

The chain links TRBV12-3 or TRBV12-4 to TRBJ1-5; TRBD1 might be the D (6 bases). CDR3 length: 16 amino acids. V lost 0 bases and J lost 7, with 16 bases in between. CDR3 sequence reads: CASSLAGSVGGQPQHF. The CDR3 coding sequence is TGTGCCAGCAGTTTAGCCGGGTCCGTCGGGGGCCAGCCCCAGCATTTT.

This clonotype was seen ten or more times. The chain combines TRBV5-1 with TRBJ2-5; TRBD2 matches at 7 bases. The length of the CDR3 is 15 residues. After removal of 0 bases from V and 4 bases from J, the junction contained 6 bases not matched to a gene. Germline-derived CDR1 and CDR2 are SGHRS and YFSETQ. The CDR3 is CASSLALSGGETQYF. The CDR3 nucleotides read TGCGCCAGCAGCTTGGCCTTATCGGGGGGAGAGACCCAGTACTTC.

This clonotype was found a few times. The CDR3 DNA sequence: TGCGCCAGCAGTCAATCGTTTCAGCCCCAGCATTTT. Translating it yields CASSQSFQPQHF. The chain links TRBV23-1 to TRBJ1-5; no clear D. TRBV23-1 is labeled an ORF, and its function is uncertain. Trimming took off 0 bases at V and 6 bases at J, with 3 bases between the two ends. The CDR3 sequence is 12 residues long.

Many counts were recorded for this clonotype. DNA for the CDR3: TGTGCCAGCAGTTCGACAGGGTCCCACGAGCAGTACTTC. Amino acid sequence: CASSSTGSHEQYF. This chain joins TRBV4-2 and TRBJ2-7, with 7 bases identical to TRBD1. The germline V gene encodes CDR1 LGHNA and CDR2 YNFKEQ. Trimming removed 6 bases from V and 5 bases from J; junction bases left unmatched: 7. The CDR3 sequence is 13 residues long.

This chain joins TRBV6-4 and TRBJ2-7; TRBD2 matches at 7 bases. This CDR3 has 12 amino acids. Trimming took 7 bases from V and 2 from J; bases not matched to a gene: 2. The germline V gene encodes CDR1 MRHNA and CDR2 SNTAGT. The CDR3 protein is CASTGLAYEQYV. The CDR3 nucleotides are TGTGCCAGCACTGGACTAGCCTACGAGCAGTACGTC.

This clonotype has just a few counts. This chain links TRBV7-2 with TRBJ1-1; D is perhaps TRBD1 (5 bases). Germline V lookup: CDR1 SGHTA, CDR2 FQGNSA. The CDR3 sequence is 14 residues long. Trimming stripped 5 bases from V and 1 base from J, with 11 bases between. CDR3 sequence reads: CASSPRDRNTEAFF. Written as DNA, the CDR3 is TGTGCCAGCAGCCCCCGCGACAGGAACACTGAAGCTTTCTTT.

This clonotype has just a few counts. The chain is built from TRBV7-9 and TRBJ2-2; D ambiguous. CDR3 length: 14 residues. Germline V gives CDR1 SEHNR, CDR2 FQNEAQ (reference sequence). V was cut by 1 base and J by 5 bases, with 8 bases left in between. The CDR3 loop reads CASSLDGQTGELFF. The CDR3 nucleotides are TGTGCCAGCAGCTTAGATGGGCAGACCGGGGAGCTGTTTTTT.

V is TRBV2 and J is TRBJ2-7; D unclear. The CDR3 loop spans 13 amino acids. V shed 3 bases and J shed 1 base, with 7 bases lying between them. The germline V gene has CDR1 SNHLY and CDR2 FYNNEI. The DNA for the CDR3 is TGTGCCAGCAGTGAGAGGATTTCCTACGAGCAGTACGTC. Encoded protein: CASSERISYEQYV.

This clonotype was seen a handful of times. The V gene is TRBV5-6, the J gene TRBJ2-7; D is undetermined. The V and J ends lost 2 bases and 3 bases respectively, with 15 bases between them. Germline V lookup: CDR1 SGHDT, CDR2 YYEEEE. The CDR3 runs to 15 residues. The CDR3 sequence: CASSFVPTVNYEQYF. CDR3 sequence (DNA): TGTGCCAGCAGCTTCGTACCGACGGTGAACTACGAGCAGTACTTC.

This clonotype was counted ten times or more. The chain couples TRBV20-1 to TRBJ2-3, with TRBD2 identical over 7 bases. The V segment lost 3 bases and the J segment 5 bases; nucleotides outside the gene matches: 2. The germline V gene encodes CDR1 DFQATT and CDR2 SNEGSKA (reference sequence). This CDR3 spans 12 amino acids. This CDR3 reads CSASGGKDTQYF. The CDR3 coding sequence is TGCAGTGCTAGCGGGGGGAAAGATACGCAGTATTTT.

This clonotype was counted only a few times. The chain couples TRBV15 to TRBJ1-5, with 7 bases matching TRBD1. J lost 2 bases, V lost 4 bases, and 11 bases had no gene match. This CDR3 spans 17 amino acids. Germline V lookup: CDR1 LNHNV, CDR2 YYDKDF (reference sequence). For the CDR3, the DNA is TGTGCCACCAGCATCGGATTTACAGGGGAAGGCAATCAGCCCCAGCATTTT. It is translated as CATSIGFTGEGNQPQHF.

This chain uses TRBV25-1 with TRBJ2-5, with TRBD2 matching 9 bases. Germline loops: CDR1 MGHDK, CDR2 SYGVNS. V was pared by 10 bases and J by 0 bases, with 3 bases of the junction left unmatched. The CDR3 is 13 residues long. As DNA, the CDR3 is TGTGCCATCGAGCGGGGGGACCAAGAGACCCAGTACTTC. This translates into CAIERGDQETQYF. The full variable domain, completed using reference TRBV25-1 and TRBJ2-5, is EADIYQTPRYLVIGTGKKITLECSQTMGHDKMYWYQQDPGMELHLIHYSYGVNSTEKGDLSSESTVSRIRTEHFPLTLESARPSHTSQYLCAIERGDQETQYFGPGTRLLVL.

This clonotype was detected a few times. The chain has TRBV6-1 and TRBJ1-5, with a possible D match to TRBD1 (6 bases). Looked up from germline, CDR1 is MNHNS and CDR2 is SASEGT. There are 15 residues in the CDR3. V lost 5 bases and J 6 bases, leaving 17 bases between the germline ends. The CDR3 loop is CASSLGGQGGQPQHF. In DNA, the CDR3 is TGTGCCAGCAGTCTCGGGGGGCAGGGCGGTCAGCCCCAGCATTTT.

A few counts support this clonotype. The rearrangement links TRBV7-7 to TRBJ2-2, with TRBD1 matching over 7 bases. Trimming removed 5 bases from V and 0 bases from J; junction bases left unmatched: 9. The length of the CDR3 is 17 residues. Germline lookup yields CDR1 SSHAT and CDR2 FNYEAQ (reference sequence). This chain's CDR3 is CASSPGFGTANTGELFF. In DNA, the CDR3 is TGTGCCAGCAGCCCAGGCTTCGGGACAGCGAACACCGGGGAGCTGTTTTTT.

The CDR3 loop is CASSLFQGENEQFF. The DNA for the CDR3 is TGTGCCAGCAGCTTATTTCAGGGGGAGAATGAGCAGTTCTTC. The chain combines TRBV7-9 with TRBJ2-1; 7 nucleotides match TRBD1. The CDR3 covers 14 residues. Trimming removed 2 bases from V and 7 bases from J; junction bases left unmatched: 5. Germline loops: CDR1 SEHNR, CDR2 FQNEAQ (reference sequence).

To note about this clonotype: A read error may be the cause here, since a much bigger clone is one base away. The chain employs TRBV5-1 and TRBJ2-6; 8 nucleotides agree with TRBD1. The CDR3 sequence is 18 residues long. Germline V lookup: CDR1 SGHRS, CDR2 YFSETQ. CDR3 sequence: CASSFPTGANSGSNVLTF. The CDR3 DNA reads as TGCGCCAGCAGCTTCCCGACAGGGGCGAACTCTGGGTCCAACGTCCTGACTTTC.

This clonotype was found a few times. The chain has TRBV20-1 and TRBJ2-1; the match to TRBD2 covers 8 bases. V lost 1 base and J lost 9; bases outside the gene matches: 5. In germline, CDR1 is DFQATT, CDR2 SNEGSKA (reference sequence). The CDR3 has 13 residues. DNA for the CDR3: TGCAGTGCTAGAGGGGTTAGCGGGATTGAGCAGTTCTTC. Translating it yields CSARGVSGIEQFF.

This clonotype was seen only a few times. CDR3 sequence reads: CASSKKKGPNGYTF. The CDR3 region has the DNA TGTGCCAGCAGCAAAAAGAAGGGCCCTAATGGCTACACCTTC. The rearrangement uses TRBV21-1 and TRBJ1-2. TRBV21-1 is termed a pseudogene. CDR3 length equals 14 residues.

This clonotype appeared a few times. The chain carries TRBV5-4 and TRBJ2-1, with D possibly being TRBD2 (6 bases). Germline V gene data show CDR1 as SGHNT and CDR2 as YYREEE (reference sequence). Trimming stripped 0 bases from V and 12 bases from J, with 16 bases between. There are 14 residues in the CDR3. The DNA for the CDR3 is TGTGCCAGCAGCTTGGATTTTAGCCGGGGAGGGCAGTTCTTC. It is translated as CASSLDFSRGGQFF.

This clonotype was recorded many times. The chain joins TRBV20-1 to TRBJ2-7, with unresolved D. Trimming took off 1 base at V and 2 bases at J, with 9 bases between the two ends. This CDR3 contains 13 residues. The germline V gene encodes CDR1 DFQATT and CDR2 SNEGSKA (reference sequence). DNA for the CDR3: TGCAGTGCTAGAGCTGGCAGGACCTACGAGCAGTACTTC. Residues: CSARAGRTYEQYF.